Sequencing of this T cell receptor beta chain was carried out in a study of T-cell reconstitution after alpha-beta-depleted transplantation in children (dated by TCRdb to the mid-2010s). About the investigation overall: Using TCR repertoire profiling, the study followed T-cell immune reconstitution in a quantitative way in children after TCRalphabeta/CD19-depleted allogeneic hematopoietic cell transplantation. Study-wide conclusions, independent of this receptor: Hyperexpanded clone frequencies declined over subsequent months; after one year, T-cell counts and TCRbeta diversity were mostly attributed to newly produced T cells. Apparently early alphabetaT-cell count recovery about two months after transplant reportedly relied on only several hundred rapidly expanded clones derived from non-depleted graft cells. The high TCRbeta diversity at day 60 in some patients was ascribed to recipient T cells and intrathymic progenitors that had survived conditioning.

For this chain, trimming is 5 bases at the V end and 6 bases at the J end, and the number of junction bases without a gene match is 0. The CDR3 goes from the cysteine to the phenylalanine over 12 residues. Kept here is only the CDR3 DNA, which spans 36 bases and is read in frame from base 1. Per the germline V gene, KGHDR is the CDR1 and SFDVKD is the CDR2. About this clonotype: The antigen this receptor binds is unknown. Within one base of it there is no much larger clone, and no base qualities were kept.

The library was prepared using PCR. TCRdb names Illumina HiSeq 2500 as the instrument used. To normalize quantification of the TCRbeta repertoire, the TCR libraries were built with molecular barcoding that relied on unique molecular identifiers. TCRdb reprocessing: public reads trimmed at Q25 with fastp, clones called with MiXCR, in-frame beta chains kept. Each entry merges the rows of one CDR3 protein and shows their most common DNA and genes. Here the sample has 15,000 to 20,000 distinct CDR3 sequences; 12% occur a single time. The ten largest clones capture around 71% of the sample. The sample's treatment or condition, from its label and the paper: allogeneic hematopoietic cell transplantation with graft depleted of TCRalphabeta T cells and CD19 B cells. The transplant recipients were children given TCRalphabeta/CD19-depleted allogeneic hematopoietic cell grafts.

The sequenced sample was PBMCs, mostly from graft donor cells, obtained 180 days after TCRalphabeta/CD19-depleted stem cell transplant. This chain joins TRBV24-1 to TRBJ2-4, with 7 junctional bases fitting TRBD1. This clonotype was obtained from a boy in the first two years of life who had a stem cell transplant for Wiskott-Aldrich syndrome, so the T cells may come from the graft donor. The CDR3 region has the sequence CATSAGGNIQYF. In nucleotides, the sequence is TGTGCCACCAGTGCAGGGGGAAACATTCAGTACTTC.